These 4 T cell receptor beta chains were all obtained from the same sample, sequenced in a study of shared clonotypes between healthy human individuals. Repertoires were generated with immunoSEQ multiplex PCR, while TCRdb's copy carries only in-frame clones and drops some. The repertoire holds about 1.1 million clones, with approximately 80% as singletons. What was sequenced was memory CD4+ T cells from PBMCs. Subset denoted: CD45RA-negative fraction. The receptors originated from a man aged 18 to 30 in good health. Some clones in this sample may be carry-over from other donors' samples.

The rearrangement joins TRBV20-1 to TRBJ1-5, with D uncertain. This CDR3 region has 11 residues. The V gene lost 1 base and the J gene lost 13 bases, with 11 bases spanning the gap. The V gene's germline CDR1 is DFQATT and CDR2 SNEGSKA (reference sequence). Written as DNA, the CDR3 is TGCAGTGCTAGAGTCTCAGAACGACAGCATTTT. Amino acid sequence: CSARVSERQHF.

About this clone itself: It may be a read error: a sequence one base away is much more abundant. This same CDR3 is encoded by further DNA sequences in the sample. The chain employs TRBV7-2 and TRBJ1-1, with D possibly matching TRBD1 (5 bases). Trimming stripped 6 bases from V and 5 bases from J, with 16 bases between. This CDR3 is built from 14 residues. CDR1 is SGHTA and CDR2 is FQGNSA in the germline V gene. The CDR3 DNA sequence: TGTGCCAGCAGTCCGAGGACGGGGGGTACTGAAGCTTTCTTT. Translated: CASSPRTGGTEAFF.

CDR3 sequence (DNA): TGCGCCAGCAGCTTTCAACAAGAGAACACTGAAGCTTTCTTT. Protein: CASSFQQENTEAFF. The gene calls are TRBV5-1 and TRBJ1-1, with no clear D. Germline V gene data show CDR1 as SGHRS and CDR2 as YFSETQ. With 2 bases removed from V and 1 base from J, the gap between germline ends came to 9 bases. The CDR3 is 14 residues long.

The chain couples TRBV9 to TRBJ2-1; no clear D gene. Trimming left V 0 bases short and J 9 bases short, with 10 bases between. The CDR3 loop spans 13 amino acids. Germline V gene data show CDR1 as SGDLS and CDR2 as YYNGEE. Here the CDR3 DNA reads TGTGCCAGCAGCGTAGTTACTAACCGTGAGCAGTTCTTC. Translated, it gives CASSVVTNREQFF.